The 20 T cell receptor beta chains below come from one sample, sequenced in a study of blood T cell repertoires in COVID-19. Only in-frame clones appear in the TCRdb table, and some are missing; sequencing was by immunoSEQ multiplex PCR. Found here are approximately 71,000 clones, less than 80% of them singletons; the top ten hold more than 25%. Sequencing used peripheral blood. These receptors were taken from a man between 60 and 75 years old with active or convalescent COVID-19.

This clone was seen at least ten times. The CDR3 spells CASSQTRPSGRGYTF. The CDR3 nucleotides are TGTGCCAGCAGCCAAACCAGGCCCTCGGGAAGGGGCTACACCTTC. The chain combines TRBV3-1 (or the pseudogene TRBV3-2) with TRBJ1-2; D ambiguous. Germline lookup yields CDR1 LGHDT and CDR2 YNNKEL (reference sequence). The CDR3 spans 15 residues. Trimming took 2 bases from V and 8 from J, leaving 18 bases between them.

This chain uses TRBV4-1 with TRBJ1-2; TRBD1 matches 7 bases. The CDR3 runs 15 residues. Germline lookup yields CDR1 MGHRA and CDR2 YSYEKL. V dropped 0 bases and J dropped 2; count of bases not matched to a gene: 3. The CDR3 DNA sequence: TGCGCCAGCAGCCAAGATCCCAGGGGGAACTATGGCTACACCTTC. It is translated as CASSQDPRGNYGYTF.

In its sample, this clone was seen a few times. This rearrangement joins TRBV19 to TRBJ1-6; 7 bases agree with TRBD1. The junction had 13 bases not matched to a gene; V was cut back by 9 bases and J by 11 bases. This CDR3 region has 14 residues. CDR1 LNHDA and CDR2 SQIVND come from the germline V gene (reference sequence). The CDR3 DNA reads TGTGCCAGCCAATTAAGACAGGGAGGCCCACCCCTCCACTTT. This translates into CASQLRQGGPPLHF.

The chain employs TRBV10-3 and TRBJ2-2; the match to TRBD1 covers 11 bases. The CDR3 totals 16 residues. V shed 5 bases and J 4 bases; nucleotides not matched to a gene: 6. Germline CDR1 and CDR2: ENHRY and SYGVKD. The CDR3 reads CAISKDRGPGTGELFF. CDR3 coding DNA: TGTGCCATCAGTAAGGACAGGGGGCCAGGCACCGGGGAGCTGTTTTTT.

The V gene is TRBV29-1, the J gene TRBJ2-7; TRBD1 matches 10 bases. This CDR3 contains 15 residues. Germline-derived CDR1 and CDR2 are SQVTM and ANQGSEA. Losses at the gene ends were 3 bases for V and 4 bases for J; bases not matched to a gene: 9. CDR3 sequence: CSVEGYGTGAYEQYF. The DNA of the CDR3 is TGCAGCGTTGAGGGATACGGGACAGGGGCTTACGAGCAGTACTTC.

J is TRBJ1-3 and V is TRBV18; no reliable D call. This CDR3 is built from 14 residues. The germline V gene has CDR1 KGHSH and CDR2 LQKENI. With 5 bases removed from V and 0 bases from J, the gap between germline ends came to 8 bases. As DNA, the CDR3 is TGTGCCAGCTCATCTGATAGCTCTGGAAACACCATATATTTT. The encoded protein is CASSSDSSGNTIYF.

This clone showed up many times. The CDR3 region has the DNA TGTGCCAGCAGCTTAGGTAGCACCGGGGAGCTGTTTTTT. Its protein is CASSLGSTGELFF. The chain combines TRBV7-2 with TRBJ2-2; D not certain. Trimming removed 1 base from V and 4 bases from J, with 4 bases in between. Germline values: CDR1 SGHTA, CDR2 FQGNSA. This CDR3 is built from 13 residues.

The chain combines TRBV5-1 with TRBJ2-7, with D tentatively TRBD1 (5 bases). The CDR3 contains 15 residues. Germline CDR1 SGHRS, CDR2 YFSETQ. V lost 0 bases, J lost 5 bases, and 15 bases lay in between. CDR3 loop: CASSLEGQAIDEQYF. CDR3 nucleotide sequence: TGCGCCAGCAGCTTGGAGGGGCAGGCGATCGACGAGCAGTACTTC.

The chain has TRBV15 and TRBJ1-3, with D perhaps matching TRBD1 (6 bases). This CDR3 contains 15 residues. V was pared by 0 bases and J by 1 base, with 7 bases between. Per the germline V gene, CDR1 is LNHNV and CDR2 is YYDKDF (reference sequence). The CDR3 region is CATSRDGTSGNTIYF. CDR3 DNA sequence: TGTGCCACCAGCAGAGATGGGACATCTGGAAACACCATATATTTT.

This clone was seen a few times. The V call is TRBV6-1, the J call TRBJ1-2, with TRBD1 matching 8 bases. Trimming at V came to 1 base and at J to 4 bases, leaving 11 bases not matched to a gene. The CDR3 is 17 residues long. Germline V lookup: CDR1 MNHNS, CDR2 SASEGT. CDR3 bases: TGTGCCAGCAGTGAAGGGGCAGGGGGCGCGGTGGCCTATGGCTACACCTTC. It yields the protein CASSEGAGGAVAYGYTF.

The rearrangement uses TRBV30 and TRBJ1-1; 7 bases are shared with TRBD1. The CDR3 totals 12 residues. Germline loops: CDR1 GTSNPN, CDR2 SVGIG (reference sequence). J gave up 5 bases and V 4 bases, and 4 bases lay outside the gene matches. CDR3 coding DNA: TGTGCCTGGAAGGGGGCGAGTACTGAAGCTTTCTTT. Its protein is CAWKGASTEAFF. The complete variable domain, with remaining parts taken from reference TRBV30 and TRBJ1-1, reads SQTIHQWPATLVQPVGSPLSLECTVEGTSNPNLYWYRQAAGRGLQLLFYSVGIGQISSEVPQNLSASRPQDRQFILSSKKLLLSDSGFYLCAWKGASTEAFFGQGTRLTVV.

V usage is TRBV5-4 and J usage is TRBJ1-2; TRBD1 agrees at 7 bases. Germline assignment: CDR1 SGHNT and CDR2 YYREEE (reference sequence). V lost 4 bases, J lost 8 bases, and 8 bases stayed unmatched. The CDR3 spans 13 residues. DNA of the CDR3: TGTGCCAGCAGCCCGCGGACAGGCGCCGGCTACACCTTC. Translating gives CASSPRTGAGYTF.

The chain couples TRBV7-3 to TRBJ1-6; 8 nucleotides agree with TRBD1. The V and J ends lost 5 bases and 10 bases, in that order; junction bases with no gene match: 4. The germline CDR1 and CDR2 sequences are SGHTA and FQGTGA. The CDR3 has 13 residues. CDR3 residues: CASSPQGDSPLHF. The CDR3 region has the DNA TGTGCCAGCAGCCCACAGGGGGACTCACCCCTCCACTTT.

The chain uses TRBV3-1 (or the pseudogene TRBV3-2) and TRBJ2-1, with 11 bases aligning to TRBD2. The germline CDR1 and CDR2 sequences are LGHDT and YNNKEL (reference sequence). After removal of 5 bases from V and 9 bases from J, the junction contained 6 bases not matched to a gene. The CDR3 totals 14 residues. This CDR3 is CASSITSGGGEQFF. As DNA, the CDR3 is TGTGCCAGCAGCATTACTAGCGGGGGAGGTGAGCAGTTCTTC.

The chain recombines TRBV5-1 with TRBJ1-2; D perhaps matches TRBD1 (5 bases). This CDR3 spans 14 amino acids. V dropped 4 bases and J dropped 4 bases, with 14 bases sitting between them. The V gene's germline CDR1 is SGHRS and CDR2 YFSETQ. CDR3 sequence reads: CASSPGESLYGYTF. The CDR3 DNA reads TGCGCCAGCAGCCCGGGGGAAAGTCTCTATGGCTACACCTTC.

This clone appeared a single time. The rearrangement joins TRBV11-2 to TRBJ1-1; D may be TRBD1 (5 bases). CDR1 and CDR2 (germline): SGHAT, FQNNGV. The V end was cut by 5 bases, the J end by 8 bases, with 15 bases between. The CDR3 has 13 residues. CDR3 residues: CASSTQTAGEAFF. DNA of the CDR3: TGTGCCAGCAGCACCCAGACAGCTGGGGAAGCTTTCTTT.

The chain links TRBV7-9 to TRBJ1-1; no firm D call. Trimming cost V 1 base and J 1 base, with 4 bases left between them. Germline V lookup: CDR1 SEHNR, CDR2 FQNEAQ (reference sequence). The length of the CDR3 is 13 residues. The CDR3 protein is CASSLGQNTEAFF. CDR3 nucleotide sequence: TGTGCCAGCAGCTTAGGGCAGAACACTGAAGCTTTCTTT.

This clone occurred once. Here the CDR3 DNA reads TGTGCCAGCAGACCGAATGACAGGGGACTCACTGAAGCTTTCTTT. It translates to CASRPNDRGLTEAFF. This chain uses TRBV6-6 with TRBJ1-1; 8 bases agree with TRBD1. Germline V CDR1 and CDR2: MNHNY, SVGAGI (reference sequence). J was trimmed by 4 bases and V by 6 bases; bases with no gene match: 10. The CDR3 runs 15 residues.

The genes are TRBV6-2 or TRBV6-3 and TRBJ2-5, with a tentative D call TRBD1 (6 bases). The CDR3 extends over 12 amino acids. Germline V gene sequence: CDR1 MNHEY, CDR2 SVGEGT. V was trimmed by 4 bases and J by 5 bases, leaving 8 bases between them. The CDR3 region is CASSSRGETQYF. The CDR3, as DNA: TGTGCCAGCAGTTCAAGGGGGGAGACCCAGTACTTC.

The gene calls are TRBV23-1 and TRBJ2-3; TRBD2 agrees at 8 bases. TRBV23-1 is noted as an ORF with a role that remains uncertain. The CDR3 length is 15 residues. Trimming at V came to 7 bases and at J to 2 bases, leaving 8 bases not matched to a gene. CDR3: CASTRKRGPTDTQYF. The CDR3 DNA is TGCGCCAGCACCCGAAAGCGGGGGCCCACAGATACGCAGTATTTT.